These T cell receptor beta chains were read from a single sample in a study of vaccination effects on CD4 cells after COVID-19. Their target antigens are unknown. Sequencing used immunoSEQ multiplex PCR; TCRdb keeps in-frame clones, though not all of them. The sample gives tens of thousands of clones, roughly 80% of which show up once; roughly 2% is in the top ten. The sequencing used CD4+ T cells from PBMCs cultured without peptide, collected before COVID-19 vaccination. The receptors originated from a human donor who received a COVID-19 vaccine. CDR3s include the opening cysteine and the closing phenylalanine or tryptophan. The D gene is left open where the match is weak. Clone size appears in some rows only: once, few, many, or a class for an expanded clone.

D gene	clone size	J gene	V gene	CDR3 protein	CDR3 DNA
NA	NA	TRBJ2-1	TRBV6-6	CASSYWDGYYNEQFF	TGTGCCAGCAGTTACTGGGACGGGTACTACAATGAGCAGTTCTTC
NA	NA	TRBJ2-5	TRBV3-1/TRBV3-2	CASSHPPEGETQYF	TGTGCCAGCAGCCATCCTCCAGAGGGGGAGACCCAGTACTTC
TRBD1	NA	TRBJ1-1	TRBV4-1	CASSQPGTGGTEAFF	TGCGCCAGCAGCCAACCCGGGACAGGGGGCACTGAAGCTTTCTTT
TRBD1	NA	TRBJ2-3	TRBV24-1	CASSGTGAATDTQYF	TGTGCCTCCTCCGGGACAGGGGCGGCGACAGATACGCAGTATTTT
NA	NA	TRBJ1-1	TRBV5-1	CASSLWGVSTEAFF	TGCGCCAGCAGCTTATGGGGGGTCTCCACTGAAGCTTTCTTT
NA	once	TRBJ1-1	TRBV28	CASSFYGQPALEAFF	TGTGCCAGCAGTTTTTATGGACAGCCCGCTCTGGAAGCTTTCTTT
NA	NA	TRBJ2-5	TRBV2	CASRGNSGSETQYF	TGTGCCAGCAGGGGGAATTCAGGGTCGGAGACCCAGTACTTC
NA	NA	TRBJ1-2	TRBV19	CASSFAALYGYTF	TGTGCCAGTAGTTTCGCGGCCCTTTATGGCTACACCTTC
NA	NA	TRBJ2-6	TRBV5-1	CASSVGAYSSGANVLTF	TGCGCCAGCAGCGTAGGAGCTTATTCCTCTGGGGCCAACGTCCTGACTTTC
NA	once	TRBJ2-6	TRBV19	CASSILAGRAGANVLTF	TGTGCCAGTAGTATTCTGGCGGGAAGGGCTGGGGCCAACGTCCTGACTTTC